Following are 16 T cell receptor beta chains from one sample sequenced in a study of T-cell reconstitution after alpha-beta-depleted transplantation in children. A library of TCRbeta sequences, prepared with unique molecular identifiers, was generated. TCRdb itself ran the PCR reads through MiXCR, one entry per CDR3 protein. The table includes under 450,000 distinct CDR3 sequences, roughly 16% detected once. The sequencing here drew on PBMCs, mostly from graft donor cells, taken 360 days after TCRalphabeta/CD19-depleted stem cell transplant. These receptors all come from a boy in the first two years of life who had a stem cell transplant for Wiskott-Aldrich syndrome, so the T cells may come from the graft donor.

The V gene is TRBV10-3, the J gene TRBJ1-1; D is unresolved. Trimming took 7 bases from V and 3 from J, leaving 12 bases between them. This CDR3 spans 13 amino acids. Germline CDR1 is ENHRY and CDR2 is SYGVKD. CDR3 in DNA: TGTGCCATCAAGAACGGGCCGGACACTGAAGCTTTCTTT. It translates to CAIKNGPDTEAFF.

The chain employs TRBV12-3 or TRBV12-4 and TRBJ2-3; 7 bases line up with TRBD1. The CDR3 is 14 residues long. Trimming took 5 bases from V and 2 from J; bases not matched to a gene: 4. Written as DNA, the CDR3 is TGTGCCAGCAGTCCGGGACAGCTCACAGATACGCAGTATTTT. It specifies CASSPGQLTDTQYF.

The CDR3 bases are TGCGCCAGCAGCTTTCTCGGACAGGGGGCGGGCGAGCAGTACTTC. It specifies CASSFLGQGAGEQYF. The J gene is TRBJ2-7, the V gene TRBV5-1; TRBD1 agrees at 11 bases. Germline V gene lookup returns CDR1 SGHRS and CDR2 YFSETQ. The CDR3 spans 15 residues. Losses at the gene ends were 2 bases for V and 6 bases for J; bases not matched to a gene: 7.

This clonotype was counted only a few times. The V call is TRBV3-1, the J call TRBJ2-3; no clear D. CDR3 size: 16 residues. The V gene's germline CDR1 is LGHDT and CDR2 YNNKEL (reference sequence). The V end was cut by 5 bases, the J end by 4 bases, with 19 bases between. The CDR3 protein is CASSEVPRLDPDTQYF. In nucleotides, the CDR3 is TGTGCCAGCAGCGAAGTTCCCAGGCTAGACCCAGATACGCAGTATTTT.

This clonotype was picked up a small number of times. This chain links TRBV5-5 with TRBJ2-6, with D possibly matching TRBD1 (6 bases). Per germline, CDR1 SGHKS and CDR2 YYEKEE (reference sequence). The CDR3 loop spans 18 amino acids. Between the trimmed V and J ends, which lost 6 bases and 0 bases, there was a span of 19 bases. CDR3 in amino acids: CASTPGVRQVSGANVLTF. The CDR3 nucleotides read TGTGCCAGCACACCTGGGGTGAGACAGGTCTCTGGGGCCAACGTCCTGACTTTC.

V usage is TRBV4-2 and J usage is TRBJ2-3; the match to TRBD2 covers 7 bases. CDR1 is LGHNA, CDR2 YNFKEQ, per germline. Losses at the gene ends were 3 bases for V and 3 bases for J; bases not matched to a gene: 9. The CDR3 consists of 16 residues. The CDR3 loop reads CASSQYSGVGTDTQYF. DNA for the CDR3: TGTGCCAGCAGCCAGTACAGCGGGGTGGGAACAGATACGCAGTATTTT.

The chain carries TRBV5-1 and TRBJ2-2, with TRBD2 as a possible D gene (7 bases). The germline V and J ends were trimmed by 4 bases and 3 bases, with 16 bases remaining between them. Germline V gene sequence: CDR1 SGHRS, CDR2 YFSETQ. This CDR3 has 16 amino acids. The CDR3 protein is CASSPIGGGDTGELFF. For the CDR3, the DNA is TGCGCCAGCAGCCCGATTGGCGGGGGCGACACCGGGGAGCTGTTTTTT.

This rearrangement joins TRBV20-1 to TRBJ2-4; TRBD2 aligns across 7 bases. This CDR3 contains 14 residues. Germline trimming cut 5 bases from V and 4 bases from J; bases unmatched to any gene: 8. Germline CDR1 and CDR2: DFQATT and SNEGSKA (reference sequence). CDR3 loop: CSAGGGPLKNIQYF. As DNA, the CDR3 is TGCAGTGCTGGGGGGGGTCCTCTGAAAAACATTCAGTACTTC.

Here the CDR3 DNA reads TGTGCCAGCAGCCAAGAAGGTGGGGGGGATACGCAGTATTTT. Its protein is CASSQEGGGDTQYF. V usage is TRBV4-2 and J usage is TRBJ2-3; weak D call: TRBD2 (6 bases). The CDR3 runs 14 residues. V gave up 0 bases and J gave up 6 bases, with 10 bases separating them. Germline V gene sequence: CDR1 LGHNA, CDR2 YNFKEQ.

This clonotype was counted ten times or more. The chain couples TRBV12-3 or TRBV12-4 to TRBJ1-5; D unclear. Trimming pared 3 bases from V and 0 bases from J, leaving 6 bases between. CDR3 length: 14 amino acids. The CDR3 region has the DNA TGTGCCAGCAGTTTGCGAGATAGCAATCAGCCCCAGCATTTT. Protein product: CASSLRDSNQPQHF.

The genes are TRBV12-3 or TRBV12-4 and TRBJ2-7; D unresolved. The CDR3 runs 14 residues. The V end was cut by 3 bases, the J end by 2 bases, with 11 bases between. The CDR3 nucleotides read TGTGCCAGCAGTTTGGCCGTCCTGGCCTACGAGCAGTACTTC. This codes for CASSLAVLAYEQYF.

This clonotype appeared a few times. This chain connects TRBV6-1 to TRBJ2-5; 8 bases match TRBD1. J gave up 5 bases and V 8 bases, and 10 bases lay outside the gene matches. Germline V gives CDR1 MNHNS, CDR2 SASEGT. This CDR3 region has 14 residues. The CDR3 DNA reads TGTGCCAGCTGCCTAACAGGGGGACTTGAGACCCAGTACTTC. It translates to CASCLTGGLETQYF.

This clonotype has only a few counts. The CDR3 DNA reads as TGTGCCAGCAAGGGACAGGGGGCATCCTTTGGGGCCAACGTCCTGACTTTC. Amino acids: CASKGQGASFGANVLTF. This sequence joins TRBV4-2 and TRBJ2-6; TRBD1 matches 12 bases. V gave up 7 bases and J gave up 3 bases; unmatched junction bases: 7. Germline V gives CDR1 LGHNA, CDR2 YNFKEQ. This CDR3 is 17 amino acids long.

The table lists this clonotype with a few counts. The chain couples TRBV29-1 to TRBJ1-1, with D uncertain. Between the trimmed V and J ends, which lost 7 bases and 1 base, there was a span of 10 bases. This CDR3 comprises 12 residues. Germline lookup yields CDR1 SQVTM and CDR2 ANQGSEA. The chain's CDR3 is CSAQDGNTEAFF. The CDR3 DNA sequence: TGCAGCGCCCAGGACGGGAACACTGAAGCTTTCTTT.

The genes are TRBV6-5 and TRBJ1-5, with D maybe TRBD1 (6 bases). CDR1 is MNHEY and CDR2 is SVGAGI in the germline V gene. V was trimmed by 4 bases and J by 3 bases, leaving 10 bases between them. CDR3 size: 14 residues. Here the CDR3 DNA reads TGTGCCAGCAGTTCACAGGGCTCCAATCAGCCCCAGCATTTT. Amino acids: CASSSQGSNQPQHF.

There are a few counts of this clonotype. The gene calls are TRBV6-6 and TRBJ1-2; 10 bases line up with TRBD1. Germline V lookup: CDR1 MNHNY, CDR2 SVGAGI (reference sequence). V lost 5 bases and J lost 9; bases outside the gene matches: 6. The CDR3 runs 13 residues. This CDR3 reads CASSHTGQGRYTF. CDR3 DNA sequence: TGTGCCAGCAGTCACACGGGACAGGGGCGCTACACCTTC.